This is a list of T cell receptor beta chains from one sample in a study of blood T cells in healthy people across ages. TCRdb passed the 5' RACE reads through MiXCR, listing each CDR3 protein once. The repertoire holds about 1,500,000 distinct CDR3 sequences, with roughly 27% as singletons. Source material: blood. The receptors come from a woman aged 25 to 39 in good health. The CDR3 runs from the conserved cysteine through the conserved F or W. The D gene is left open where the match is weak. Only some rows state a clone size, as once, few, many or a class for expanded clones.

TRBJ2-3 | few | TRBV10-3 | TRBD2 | TGTGCCATCAGTGACCTACTGACTAGCGGATACACAGATACGCAGTATTTT | CAISDLLTSGYTDTQYF
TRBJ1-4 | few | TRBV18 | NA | TGTGCCAGCTCCGACAGAGAGAATGAAAAACTGTTTTTT | CASSDRENEKLFF
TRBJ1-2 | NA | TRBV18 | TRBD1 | TGTGCCAGCTCACCTCTCAACAGGGGGAAGGACTATGGCTACACCTTC | CASSPLNRGKDYGYTF
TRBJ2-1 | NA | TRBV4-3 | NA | TGCGCCAGCAGCCAAGGGGCCTTACAGGATGAGCAGTTCTTC | CASSQGALQDEQFF
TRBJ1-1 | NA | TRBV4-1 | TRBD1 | TGCGCCAGCAGCCAAGATGGCACAGGGGGAAAAACTTTCTTT | CASSQDGTGGKTFF
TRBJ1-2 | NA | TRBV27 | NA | TGTGCCAGCAGCTCCAGAGGGGCAATGGGTGGCTACACCTTC | CASSSRGAMGGYTF
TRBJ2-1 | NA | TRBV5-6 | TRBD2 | TGTGCCAGCAGCTTGGCCACCAGCGGGAGTTATGGTGAGCAGTTCTTC | CASSLATSGSYGEQFF
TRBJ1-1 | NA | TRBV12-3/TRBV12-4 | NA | TGTGCCAGCAGTTTAATAGGGGTGGGGGACACTGAAGCTTTCTTT | CASSLIGVGDTEAFF
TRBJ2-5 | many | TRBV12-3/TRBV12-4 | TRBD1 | TGTGCCAGCAGCCGACAGGGCCCAGAGACCCAGTACTTC | CASSRQGPETQYF
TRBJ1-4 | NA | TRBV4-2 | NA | TGTGCCAGCAGCCTTAACATGGTCGGGGAGGAAAAACTGTTTTTT | CASSLNMVGEEKLFF
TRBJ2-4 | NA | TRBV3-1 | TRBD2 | TGTGCCAGCAGCCTCCTGTCGGGGGGTGGTTCTGTCAAAAACATTCAGTACTTC | CASSLLSGGGSVKNIQYF
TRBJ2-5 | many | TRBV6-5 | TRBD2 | TGTGCCAGCAGTTCCGGGACTAGCGCGGGAGTAGAAGAGACCCAGTACTTC | CASSSGTSAGVEETQYF
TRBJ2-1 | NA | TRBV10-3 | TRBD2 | TGTGCTATCAGTGAAGGACTAGCGGAGTACAATGAGCAGTTCTTC | CAISEGLAEYNEQFF
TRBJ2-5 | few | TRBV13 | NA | TGTGCCAGCAGCTTAGAGGGGGGGTTGAAGACCCAGTACTTC | CASSLEGGLKTQYF
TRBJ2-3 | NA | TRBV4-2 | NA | TGTGCCAGCAGCCAAGGGGGCGAGAACAGAGATACGCAGTATTTT | CASSQGGENRDTQYF
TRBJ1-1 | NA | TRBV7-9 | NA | TGTGCCACCCCGGGGCAGGGGAACACTGAAGCTTTCTTT | CATPGQGNTEAFF
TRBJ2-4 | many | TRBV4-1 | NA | TGCGCCAGCAGCCACGCGAGCATAGCCAAAAACATTCAGTACTTC | CASSHASIAKNIQYF
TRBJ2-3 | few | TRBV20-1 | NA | TGCAGTGCTAGAGATGGGAGCCACGGGACAGATACGCAGTATTTT | CSARDGSHGTDTQYF
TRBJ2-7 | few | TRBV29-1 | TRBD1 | TGCAGCGTTGCTCCTCAACAGGGGTACGAGCAGTACTTC | CSVAPQQGYEQYF
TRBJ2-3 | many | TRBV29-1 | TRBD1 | TGCAGCGTTACAGGGGGCGGCGGGGATACGCAGTATTTT | CSVTGGGGDTQYF
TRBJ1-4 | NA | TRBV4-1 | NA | TGCGCCAGCAGCCAAGGGGGATGGGAAAAACTGTTTTTT | CASSQGGWEKLFF
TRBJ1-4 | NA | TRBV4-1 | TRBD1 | TGCGCCAGCAGCCCCCCATCACAGGGGGAAAAACTGTTTTTT | CASSPPSQGEKLFF
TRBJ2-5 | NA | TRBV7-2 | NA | TGTGCCAGCAGCTTTGGCGGGTCTTATCAGACCCAGTACTTC | CASSFGGSYQTQYF
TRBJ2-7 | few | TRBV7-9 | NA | TGTGCCGGCAGCTTAAATTACTTACCTGACTCCTACGAGCAGTACTTC | CAGSLNYLPDSYEQYF
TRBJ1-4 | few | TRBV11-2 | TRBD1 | TGTGCCAGCAGCTTAGCAGGGGGCGGGAAAATGCTGTTTTTT | CASSLAGGGKMLFF
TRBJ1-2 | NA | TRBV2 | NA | TGTGCCAGCAGTGGTCGGCGGGACTATGGCTACACCTTC | CASSGRRDYGYTF
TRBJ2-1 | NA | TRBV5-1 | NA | TGCGCCAGCAGACACGAGGGAAGCTCCTACAATGAGCAGTTCTTC | CASRHEGSSYNEQFF